Presented here are 15 T cell receptor beta chains from one specimen sequenced in a study of CD8+CD57+ T cells in acquired aplastic anemia. The study profiled TCR beta VDJ and CDR3 using genomic DNA as template. TCRdb re-derived calls from the reads in MiXCR, one entry per CDR3 protein. The table lists some 130,000 distinct CDR3 sequences, 48% of them singletons, with about 2.5% in the top ten. The sequenced sample was sorted CD4+, CD8+, or CD8+CD57+ T cells (not recorded which) from PBMCs. Source of these receptors: a human donor in good health, serving as a control.

This clonotype was observed many times. The genes are TRBV20-1 and TRBJ2-3, with 8 bases identical to TRBD2. V lost 3 bases, J lost 0 bases, and 5 bases stayed unmatched. The CDR3 is 15 residues long. Germline CDR1 is DFQATT and CDR2 is SNEGSKA (reference sequence). The CDR3 sequence: CSASGERGSTDTQYF. CDR3 in DNA: TGCAGTGCTAGTGGCGAGCGGGGGAGCACAGATACGCAGTATTTT.

V is TRBV2 and J is TRBJ1-2; D is ambiguous. CDR3 length equals 13 residues. CDR1 and CDR2 (germline): SNHLY, FYNNEI. Trimming left V 8 bases short and J 8 bases short, with 18 bases between. CDR3 bases: TGTGCCAGCCCGGCGGGGTCGTTCGAGGGCTACACCTTC. It yields the protein CASPAGSFEGYTF.

The genes are TRBV20-1 and TRBJ2-4, with a weak D call TRBD2 (5 bases). The ends were cut back, 6 bases at V and 1 base at J, with 10 bases in the middle. Germline-derived CDR1 and CDR2 are DFQATT and SNEGSKA (reference sequence). This CDR3 comprises 13 residues. The CDR3 region is CSAGVSAKNIQYF. CDR3 bases: TGCAGTGCCGGGGTCTCTGCCAAAAACATTCAGTACTTC.

This chain links TRBV10-2 with TRBJ1-6; 8 nucleotides match TRBD1. The CDR3 covers 14 residues. The germline CDR1 and CDR2 sequences are WSHSY and SAAADI. V shed 6 bases and J 6 bases; nucleotides not matched to a gene: 4. The CDR3 protein is CASSAQGGNSPLHF. The CDR3 region has the DNA TGCGCCAGCAGCGCACAGGGGGGTAATTCACCCCTCCACTTT.

This clonotype has ten or more counts. V is TRBV19 and J is TRBJ1-4; D uncertain. The CDR3 has 12 residues. V lost 7 bases to trimming and J lost 8 bases, with 11 bases between them. Germline V CDR1 and CDR2: LNHDA, SQIVND (reference sequence). CDR3 sequence (DNA): TGTGCCAGTACCCTTGAAGGGGAAAAACTGTTTTTT. Protein product: CASTLEGEKLFF.

This clonotype was counted many times. The rearrangement joins TRBV5-4 to TRBJ2-7, with 7 bases matching TRBD1. The CDR3 contains 14 residues. Trimming cost V 9 bases and J 6 bases; bases outside gene matches: 15. Per germline, CDR1 SGHNT and CDR2 YYREEE (reference sequence). The CDR3 spells CATLPTGINGEQYF. The CDR3 DNA follows: TGTGCCACCCTACCGACAGGGATCAACGGCGAGCAGTACTTC.

CDR3 loop: CASSKTGGNQPQHF. The CDR3 coding sequence is TGCGCCAGCAGTAAGACAGGGGGCAATCAGCCCCAGCATTTT. V usage is TRBV10-2 and J usage is TRBJ1-5; 8 bases fit TRBD1. CDR1 and CDR2 (germline): WSHSY, SAAADI. CDR3 length equals 14 residues. The ends lost 5 bases at V and 2 bases at J; junction bases unmatched: 2.

The V and J genes are TRBV2 and TRBJ2-5; perhaps TRBD1 as D (6 bases). The CDR3 spans 9 residues. Germline V gives CDR1 SNHLY, CDR2 FYNNEI. V lost 7 bases and J lost 9, with 6 bases in between. The CDR3 loop is CASKGAQYF. CDR3 coding DNA: TGTGCCAGCAAGGGGGCCCAGTACTTC.

In this sample, this clonotype turned up many times. The chain couples TRBV4-3 to TRBJ2-5, with 7 bases fitting TRBD2. The CDR3 totals 15 residues. Trimming cost V 1 base and J 4 bases; bases outside gene matches: 6. Per germline, CDR1 LGHNA and CDR2 YSLEER. CDR3 nucleotides: TGCGCCAGCAGCCAAGGCGGGGGACGGGGAGAGACCCAGTACTTC. This translates into CASSQGGGRGETQYF.

This chain joins TRBV10-3 and TRBJ1-2; 7 nucleotides align to TRBD1. Germline V lookup: CDR1 ENHRY, CDR2 SYGVKD. This CDR3 is built from 14 residues. V was clipped by 0 bases and J by 6 bases; unmatched bases: 4. The CDR3 sequence: CAISESAGGDGYTF. Written as DNA, the CDR3 is TGTGCCATCAGTGAGTCTGCAGGGGGTGATGGCTACACCTTC.

Only one count was recorded for this clonotype. The V call is TRBV11-1, the J call TRBJ2-7; TRBD1 agrees at 8 bases. The CDR3 is made up of 16 amino acids. The germline V gene encodes CDR1 SGHAT and CDR2 FQDESV (reference sequence). V was pared by 6 bases and J by 3 bases, with 13 bases of the junction left unmatched. CDR3 protein: CASSPAPLGQGYEQYF. For the CDR3, the DNA is TGTGCCAGCAGTCCTGCCCCCCTAGGACAGGGCTACGAGCAGTACTTC.

The chain couples TRBV20-1 to TRBJ2-7; tentatively, D is TRBD1 (8 bases). Germline CDR1 is DFQATT and CDR2 is SNEGSKA (reference sequence). Trimming pared 2 bases from V and 4 bases from J, leaving 15 bases between. This CDR3 is built from 14 residues. DNA of the CDR3: TGCAGTGCTAGACACAGGGGGGGCCGATACGAGCAGTACTTC. Translated: CSARHRGGRYEQYF.

Concerning this clonotype: Given a much more abundant clone one base away, this may be a read error. The chain joins TRBV7-2 to TRBJ1-1, with a weak D call TRBD1 (5 bases). CDR1 is SGHTA and CDR2 is FQGNSA in the germline V gene. The CDR3 contains 12 residues. CDR3 in amino acids: CASSLAGTKAFF. DNA for the CDR3: TGCGCCAGCAGCTTAGCCGGGACTAAAGCTTTCTTT. Variable domain in full (rest from reference TRBV7-2 and TRBJ1-1): GAGVSQSPSNKVTEKGKDVELRCDPISGHTALYWYRQSLGQGLEFLIYFQGNSAPDKSGLPSDRFSAERTGGSVSTLTIQRTQQEDSAVYLCASSLAGTKAFFGQGTRLTVV.

This clonotype was seen a few times. The chain couples TRBV15 to TRBJ2-7, with 7 bases lining up with TRBD1. CDR3 length: 14 amino acids. Trimming cost V 8 bases and J 0 bases; bases outside gene matches: 7. CDR1 is LNHNV, CDR2 YYDKDF, per germline (reference sequence). The CDR3 region is CATRAGTDSYEQYF. CDR3 DNA sequence: TGTGCCACCCGTGCCGGGACAGACTCCTACGAGCAGTACTTC.

This clonotype occurred many times. V is TRBV19 and J is TRBJ1-1; TRBD1 agrees at 10 bases. The germline gives CDR1 LNHDA, CDR2 SQIVND (reference sequence). The CDR3 extends over 16 amino acids. J was trimmed by 1 base and V by 5 bases; bases with no gene match: 7. The CDR3, as DNA: TGTGCCAGTAGTCCGACAGGGGGCAGGCCGAACACTGAAGCTTTCTTT. Residues: CASSPTGGRPNTEAFF.